A single sample is the source of the 5 T cell receptor beta chains below, sequenced in a study of blood T cell repertoires in COVID-19. Clones were sequenced by immunoSEQ multiplex PCR, and TCRdb holds only the in-frame ones, with some missing. The sample holds 25,000 to 35,000 clones, about 89% seen once. Sequencing was done on a sample of peripheral blood. These receptors came from a human donor with active COVID-19. The donor label of this sample is uncertain.

The chain links TRBV13 to TRBJ2-3, with TRBD1 as a possible D gene (6 bases). V dropped 2 bases and J dropped 3 bases, with 12 bases sitting between them. The germline CDR1 and CDR2 sequences are PRHDT and FYEKMQ (reference sequence). The CDR3 runs to 15 residues. In DNA form, the CDR3 reads TGTGCCAGCAGCTTACGGACAGTCGAGACAGATACGCAGTATTTT. The encoded protein is CASSLRTVETDTQYF. Variable domain in full (rest from reference TRBV13 and TRBJ2-3): AAGVIQSPRHLIKEKRETATLKCYPIPRHDTVYWYQQGPGQDPQFLISFYEKMQSDKGSIPDRFSAQQFSDYHSELNMSSLELGDSALYFCASSLRTVETDTQYFGPGTRLTVL.

The J gene is TRBJ1-1, the V gene TRBV19, with TRBD1 identical over 10 bases. Germline lookup yields CDR1 LNHDA and CDR2 SQIVND (reference sequence). This CDR3 region has 15 residues. V shed 2 bases, J shed 4 bases, and the junction held 4 bases outside the gene matches. This chain's CDR3 is CASSIYGDRGTEAFF. For the CDR3, the DNA is TGTGCCAGTAGTATATATGGGGACAGGGGCACTGAAGCTTTCTTT.

The genes are TRBV2 and TRBJ2-7; D is possibly TRBD2 (6 bases). Germline V gene lookup returns CDR1 SNHLY and CDR2 FYNNEI. The CDR3 totals 14 residues. V lost 4 bases and J lost 6, with 16 bases in between. CDR3: CASSGDPIGGEQYF. The CDR3 DNA reads as TGTGCCAGCAGTGGGGACCCGATCGGGGGCGAGCAGTACTTC. The variable domain in full, completed from reference TRBV2 and TRBJ2-7, reads EPEVTQTPSHQVTQMGQEVILRCVPISNHLYFYWYRQILGQKVEFLVSFYNNEISEKSEIFDDQFSVERPDGSNFTLKIRSTKLEDSAMYFCASSGDPIGGEQYFGPGTRLTVT.

The CDR3: CARSLATTRADTQYF. CDR3 nucleotide sequence: TGTGCCAGAAGCTTGGCGACAACGCGGGCAGATACGCAGTATTTT. The rearrangement uses TRBV5-3 and TRBJ2-3; the D gene is possibly TRBD2 (5 bases). TRBV5-3 is flagged as an ORF with uncertain function. The CDR3 has 15 residues. Trimming took off 0 bases at V and 4 bases at J, with 12 bases between the two ends.

The chain is built from TRBV5-1 and TRBJ2-1, with 9 nucleotides matching TRBD2. Germline-derived CDR1 and CDR2 are SGHRS and YFSETQ. V shed 4 bases and J 0 bases; nucleotides not matched to a gene: 2. The CDR3 is 15 amino acids. Here the CDR3 reads CASSGGLASYNEQFF. CDR3 sequence (DNA): TGCGCCAGCAGCGGGGGACTAGCCTCCTACAATGAGCAGTTCTTC.